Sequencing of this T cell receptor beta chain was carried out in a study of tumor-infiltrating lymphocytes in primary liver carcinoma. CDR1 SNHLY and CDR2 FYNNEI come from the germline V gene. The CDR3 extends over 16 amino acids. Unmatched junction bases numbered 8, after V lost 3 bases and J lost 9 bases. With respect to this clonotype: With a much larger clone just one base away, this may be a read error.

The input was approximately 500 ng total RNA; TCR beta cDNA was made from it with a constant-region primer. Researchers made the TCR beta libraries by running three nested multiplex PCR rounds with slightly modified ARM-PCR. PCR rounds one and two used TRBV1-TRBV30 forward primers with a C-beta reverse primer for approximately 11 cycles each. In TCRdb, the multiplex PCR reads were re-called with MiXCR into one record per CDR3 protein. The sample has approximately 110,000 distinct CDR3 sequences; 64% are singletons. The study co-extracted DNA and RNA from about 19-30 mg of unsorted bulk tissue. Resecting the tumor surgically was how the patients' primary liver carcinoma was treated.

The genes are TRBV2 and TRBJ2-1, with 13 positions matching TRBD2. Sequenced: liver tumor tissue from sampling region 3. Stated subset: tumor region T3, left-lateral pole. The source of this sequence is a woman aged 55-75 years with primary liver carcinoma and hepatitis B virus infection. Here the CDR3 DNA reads TGTGCCAGCAGTGATTGGACTAGCGGGGGCGGGAGTGAGCAGTTCTTC. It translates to CASSDWTSGGGSEQFF.